One and the same sample provided the 9 T cell receptor beta chains below, sequenced in a study of cytomegalovirus exposure and HLA in healthy donors. Sequencing used immunoSEQ multiplex PCR; TCRdb keeps in-frame clones, though not all of them. The sample contains under 100,000 clones, 95% to 98% of which appear only once. Specimen: PBMCs. These receptor sequences come from a man younger than 35 in good health and CMV-seronegative.

J is TRBJ2-7 and V is TRBV6-6; perhaps TRBD2 as D (6 bases). Between the trimmed V and J ends, which lost 4 bases and 7 bases, there was a span of 17 bases. The CDR3 spans 14 residues. The germline gives CDR1 MNHNY, CDR2 SVGAGI (reference sequence). CDR3 protein: CASSLGRERREQYV. CDR3 sequence (DNA): TGTGCCAGCAGTTTGGGGCGGGAAAGGCGAGAGCAGTACGTC.

This chain connects TRBV10-3 to TRBJ1-4; maybe TRBD1 (5 bases). The CDR3 is made up of 14 amino acids. Between the trimmed V and J ends, which lost 5 bases and 7 bases, there was a span of 14 bases. Germline V CDR1 and CDR2: ENHRY, SYGVKD. CDR3 amino acids: CAISKIGGTEKLFF. The DNA of the CDR3 is TGTGCCATCAGTAAAATCGGGGGTACTGAAAAACTGTTTTTT.

V usage is TRBV30 and J usage is TRBJ2-7; D gene unclear. The CDR3 is made up of 12 amino acids. Germline CDR1 and CDR2: GTSNPN and SVGIG (reference sequence). The germline V and J ends were trimmed by 2 bases and 0 bases, with 5 bases remaining between them. CDR3 sequence: CAWSINSYEQYF. In DNA form, the CDR3 reads TGTGCCTGGAGTATAAACTCCTACGAGCAGTACTTC.

The J gene is TRBJ1-1, the V gene TRBV6-5; unclear D gene. From germline, CDR1 is MNHEY and CDR2 SVGAGI. The CDR3 length is 13 residues. Trimming cost V 7 bases and J 5 bases, with 14 bases left between them. CDR3 loop: CASTSRGGTEAFF. The DNA for the CDR3 is TGTGCCAGCACCTCCCGCGGAGGGACTGAAGCTTTCTTT.

The chain is built from TRBV7-2 and TRBJ2-1, with 7 bases identical to TRBD2. The V segment lost 2 bases and the J segment 0 bases; nucleotides outside the gene matches: 4. The CDR3 extends over 16 amino acids. The germline CDR1 and CDR2 sequences are SGHTA and FQGNSA. CDR3 residues: CASSLSGKSSYNEQFF. For the CDR3, the DNA is TGTGCCAGCAGCTTAAGCGGGAAGAGCTCCTACAATGAGCAGTTCTTC.

The gene calls are TRBV27 and TRBJ1-5; TRBD1 matches 7 bases. Germline CDR1 reads MNHEY; CDR2 reads SMNVEV (reference sequence). The CDR3 runs to 14 residues. V was clipped by 5 bases and J by 2 bases; unmatched bases: 3. CDR3 nucleotide sequence: TGTGCCAGCAGTCCGACAGGGCGCAATCAGCCCCAGCATTTT. Translating gives CASSPTGRNQPQHF.

This clone was seen more than once but under ten times. The chain couples TRBV5-1 to TRBJ2-7; D perhaps matches TRBD2 (8 bases). Germline V gene data show CDR1 as SGHRS and CDR2 as YFSETQ. The V end lost 4 bases, the J end lost 5 bases, and 16 bases lay between the germline ends. CDR3 size: 14 residues. DNA for the CDR3: TGCGCCAGCAGCCCGGGACTAGGGACAGACGAGCAGTACGTC. Translation gives CASSPGLGTDEQYV.

The chain joins TRBV15 to TRBJ2-7, with unresolved D. Per the germline V gene, CDR1 is LNHNV and CDR2 is YYDKDF (reference sequence). V gave up 1 base and J gave up 5 bases, with 18 bases separating them. The CDR3 is 16 amino acids. CDR3 nucleotide sequence: TGTGCCACCAGCAGAGTTTTTAGCTACCCGGGTCACGAGCAGTACGTC. As protein: CATSRVFSYPGHEQYV.

The rearrangement links TRBV2 to TRBJ1-1; D gene unclear. The germline CDR1 and CDR2 sequences are SNHLY and FYNNEI. This CDR3 has 14 residues. V was trimmed by 6 bases and J by 3 bases, leaving 14 bases between them. The CDR3 protein is CASSTEGADTEAFF. CDR3 nucleotides: TGTGCCAGCAGCACGGAGGGTGCAGACACTGAAGCTTTCTTT.